This T cell receptor (beta chain) was identified during a study of blood T cell repertoires in COVID-19. At the level of the study: The cDNA or gDNA used as material had been derived from T cells, B-cell-depleted T cells, or PBMCs.

The data were produced by immunoSEQ multiplex PCR, yet TCRdb's version contains in-frame clones alone and is incomplete. The sample lists more than 300,000 clones, about 90% seen once, with around 6% in the top ten. The CDR3 totals 14 residues. Germline values: CDR1 MNHEY, CDR2 SVGAGI. Trimming took off 2 bases at V and 0 bases at J, with 8 bases between the two ends. The TCR comes from a woman in her forties or fifties with COVID-19, enrolled during active disease. The chain couples TRBV6-5 to TRBJ2-7; D call uncertain. The sample was peripheral blood. CDR3 in amino acids: CASSYRPGSYEQYF. The CDR3 region has the DNA TGTGCCAGCAGTTACAGACCGGGCTCCTACGAGCAGTACTTC.